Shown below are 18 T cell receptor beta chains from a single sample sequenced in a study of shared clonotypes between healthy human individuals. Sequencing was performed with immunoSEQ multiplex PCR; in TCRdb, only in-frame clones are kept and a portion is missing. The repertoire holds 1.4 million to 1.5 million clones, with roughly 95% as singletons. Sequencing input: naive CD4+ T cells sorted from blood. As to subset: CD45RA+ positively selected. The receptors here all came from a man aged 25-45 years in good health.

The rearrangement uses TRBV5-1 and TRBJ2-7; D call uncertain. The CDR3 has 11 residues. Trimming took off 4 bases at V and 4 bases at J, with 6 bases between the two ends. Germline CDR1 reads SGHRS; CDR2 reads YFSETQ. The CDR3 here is CASSIPYEQYF. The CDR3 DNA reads TGCGCCAGCAGCATACCTTACGAGCAGTACTTC.

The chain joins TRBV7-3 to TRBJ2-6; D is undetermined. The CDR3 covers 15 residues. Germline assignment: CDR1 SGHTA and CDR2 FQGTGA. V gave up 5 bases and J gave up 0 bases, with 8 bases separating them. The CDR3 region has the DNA TGTGCCAGCAGCCGTGACGGCTCTGGGGCCAACGTCCTGACTTTC. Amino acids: CASSRDGSGANVLTF.

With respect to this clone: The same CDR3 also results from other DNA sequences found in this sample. CDR3 bases: TGTGCCAGCTCACCCCTGGCTGGAACCGGGGAGCTGTTTTTT. Translating gives CASSPLAGTGELFF. The chain is built from TRBV18 and TRBJ2-2; D is undetermined. Germline loops: CDR1 KGHSH, CDR2 LQKENI. V was cut by 3 bases and J by 5 bases, with 10 bases left in between. The CDR3 is made up of 14 amino acids.

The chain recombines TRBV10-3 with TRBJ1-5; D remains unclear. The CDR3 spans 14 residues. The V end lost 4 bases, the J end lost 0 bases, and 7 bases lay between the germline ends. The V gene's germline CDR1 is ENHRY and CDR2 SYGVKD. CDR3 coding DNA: TGTGCCATCAGTGCGGATTTTAGCAATCAGCCCCAGCATTTT. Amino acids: CAISADFSNQPQHF.

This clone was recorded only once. In DNA, the CDR3 is TGTGCCAGCAGTCTGAGCGGGCCCTCCTACGAGCAGTACTTC. Amino acids: CASSLSGPSYEQYF. The chain uses TRBV6-1 and TRBJ2-7; weak D call: TRBD2 (6 bases). The CDR3 is 14 amino acids. Per germline, CDR1 MNHNS and CDR2 SASEGT. V was clipped by 5 bases and J by 0 bases, with 11 bases between them.

The CDR3 is CASSAGRAVETQYF. CDR3 nucleotide sequence: TGTGCCAGCAGCGCCGGGAGGGCGGTAGAGACCCAGTACTTC. The chain carries TRBV9 and TRBJ2-5; 8 nucleotides align to TRBD2. CDR3 length: 14 amino acids. Germline assignment: CDR1 SGDLS and CDR2 YYNGEE. V was pared by 3 bases and J by 4 bases, with 5 bases of the junction left unmatched.

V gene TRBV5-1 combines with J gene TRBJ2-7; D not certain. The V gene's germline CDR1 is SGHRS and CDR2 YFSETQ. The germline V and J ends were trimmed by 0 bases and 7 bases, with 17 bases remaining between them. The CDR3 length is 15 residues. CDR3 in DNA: TGCGCCAGCAGCTTGGCGGCAGCCCGTAGTTTTGAGCAGTACTTC. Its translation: CASSLAAARSFEQYF.

The CDR3 spells CASSLRLQGVYEQYF. The CDR3 region has the DNA TGCGCCAGCAGCCTTCGGTTGCAGGGGGTCTACGAGCAGTACTTC. This sequence joins TRBV5-1 and TRBJ2-7; 7 positions match TRBD1. CDR1 and CDR2 (germline): SGHRS, YFSETQ. The CDR3 contains 15 residues. V was clipped by 4 bases and J by 3 bases; unmatched bases: 10. Full variable domain (outside the CDR3, taken from reference TRBV5-1 and TRBJ2-7): KAGVTQTPRYLIKTRGQQVTLSCSPISGHRSVSWYQQTPGQGLQFLFEYFSETQRNKGNFPGRFSGRQFSNSRSEMNVSTLELGDSALYLCASSLRLQGVYEQYFGPGTRLTVT.

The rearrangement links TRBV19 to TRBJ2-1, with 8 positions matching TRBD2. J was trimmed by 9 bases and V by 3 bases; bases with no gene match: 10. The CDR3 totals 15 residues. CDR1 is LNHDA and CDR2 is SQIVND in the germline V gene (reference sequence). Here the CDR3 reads CASSIKSGGPSEQFF. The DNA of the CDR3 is TGTGCCAGTAGTATTAAGAGCGGGGGTCCTAGTGAGCAGTTCTTC.

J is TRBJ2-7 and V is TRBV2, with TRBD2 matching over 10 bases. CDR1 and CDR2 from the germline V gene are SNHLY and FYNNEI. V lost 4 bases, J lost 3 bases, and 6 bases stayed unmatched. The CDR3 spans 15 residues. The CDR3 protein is CASSVLAGAHYEQYF. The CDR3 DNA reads TGTGCCAGCAGTGTCCTAGCGGGAGCTCACTACGAGCAGTACTTC.

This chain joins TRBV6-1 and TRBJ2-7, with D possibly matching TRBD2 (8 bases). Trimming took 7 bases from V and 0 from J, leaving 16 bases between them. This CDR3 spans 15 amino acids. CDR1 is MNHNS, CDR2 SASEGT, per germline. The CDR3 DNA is TGTGCCAGCAAAGGGGGCGGGAGGAGCTCCTACGAGCAGTACTTC. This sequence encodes CASKGGGRSSYEQYF.

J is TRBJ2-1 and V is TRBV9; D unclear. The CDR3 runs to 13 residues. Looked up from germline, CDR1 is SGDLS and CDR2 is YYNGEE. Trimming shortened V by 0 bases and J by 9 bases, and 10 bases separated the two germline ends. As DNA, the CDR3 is TGTGCCAGCAGCGTAGATGTGAGCCGTGAGCAGTTCTTC. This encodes CASSVDVSREQFF. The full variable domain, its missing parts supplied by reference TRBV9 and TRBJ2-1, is DSGVTQTPKHLITATGQRVTLRCSPRSGDLSVYWYQQSLDQGLQFLIQYYNGEERAKGNILERFSAQQFPDLHSELNLSSLELGDSALYFCASSVDVSREQFFGPGTRLTVL.

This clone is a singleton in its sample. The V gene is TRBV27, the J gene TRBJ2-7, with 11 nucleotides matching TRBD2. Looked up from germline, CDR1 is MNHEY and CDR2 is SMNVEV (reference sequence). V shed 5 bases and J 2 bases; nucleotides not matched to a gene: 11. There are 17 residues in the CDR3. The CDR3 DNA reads TGTGCCAGCAGTCCCGGGTTAGCGGGAGGGCCGCCCTACGAGCAGTACTTC. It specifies CASSPGLAGGPPYEQYF.

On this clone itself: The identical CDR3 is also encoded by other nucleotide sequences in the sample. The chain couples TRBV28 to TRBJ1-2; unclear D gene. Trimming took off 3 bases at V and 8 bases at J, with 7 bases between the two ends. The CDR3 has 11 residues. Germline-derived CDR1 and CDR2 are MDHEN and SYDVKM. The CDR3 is CASSFLGGYTF. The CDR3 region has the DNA TGTGCCAGCAGTTTTCTGGGGGGCTACACCTTC.

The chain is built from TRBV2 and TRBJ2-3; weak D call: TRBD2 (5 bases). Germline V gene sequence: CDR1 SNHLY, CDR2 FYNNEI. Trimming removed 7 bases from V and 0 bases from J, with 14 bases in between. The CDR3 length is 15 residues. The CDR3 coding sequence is TGTGCCAGCACCCCCAGACTACCTAGCACAGATACGCAGTATTTT. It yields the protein CASTPRLPSTDTQYF.

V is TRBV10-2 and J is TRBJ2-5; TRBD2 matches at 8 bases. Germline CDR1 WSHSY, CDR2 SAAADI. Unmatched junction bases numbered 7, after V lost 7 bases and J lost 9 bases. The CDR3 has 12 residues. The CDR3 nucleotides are TGCGCCAGCATGGAGGGGCGGGGGGCCCAGTACTTC. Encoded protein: CASMEGRGAQYF.

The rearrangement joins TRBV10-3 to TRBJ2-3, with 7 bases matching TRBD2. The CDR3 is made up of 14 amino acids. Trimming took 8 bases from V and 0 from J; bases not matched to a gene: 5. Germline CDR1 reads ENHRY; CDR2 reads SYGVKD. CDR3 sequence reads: CAIAASGSTDTQYF. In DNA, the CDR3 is TGTGCCATCGCGGCTAGCGGTAGCACAGATACGCAGTATTTT.

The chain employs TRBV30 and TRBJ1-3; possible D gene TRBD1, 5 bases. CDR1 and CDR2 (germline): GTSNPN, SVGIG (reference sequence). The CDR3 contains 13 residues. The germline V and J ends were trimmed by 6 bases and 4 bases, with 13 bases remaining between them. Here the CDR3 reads CACTGLVGNTIYF. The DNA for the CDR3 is TGTGCCTGTACAGGTTTGGTCGGAAACACCATATATTTT.